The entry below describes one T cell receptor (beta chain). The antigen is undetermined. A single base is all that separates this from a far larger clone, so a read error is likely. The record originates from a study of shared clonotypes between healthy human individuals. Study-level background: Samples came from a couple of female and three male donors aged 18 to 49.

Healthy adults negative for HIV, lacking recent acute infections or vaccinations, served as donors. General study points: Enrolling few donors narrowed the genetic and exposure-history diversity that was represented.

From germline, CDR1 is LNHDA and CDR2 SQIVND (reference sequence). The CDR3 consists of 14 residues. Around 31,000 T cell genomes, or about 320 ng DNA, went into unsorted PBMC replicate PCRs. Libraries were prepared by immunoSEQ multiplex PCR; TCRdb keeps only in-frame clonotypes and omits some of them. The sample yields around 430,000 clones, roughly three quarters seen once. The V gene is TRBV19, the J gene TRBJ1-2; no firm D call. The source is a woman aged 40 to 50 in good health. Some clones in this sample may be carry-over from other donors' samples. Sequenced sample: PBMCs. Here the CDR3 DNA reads TGTGCCAGTAGTACCCTGAAGGAATTCTATGACTACACCTTC. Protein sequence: CASSTLKEFYDYTF.